A single sample gave rise to the 25 T cell receptor beta chains below, sequenced in a study of cytomegalovirus exposure and HLA in healthy donors. The PCR ran on 60 Vbeta and 13 Jbeta primers. Here immunoSEQ multiplex PCR was the method, and the copy in TCRdb shows in-frame clones only, minus some. This sample carries fewer than 250,000 clones, under 80% of them seen once, and the ten largest clones take approximately 1.7%. Sequenced material: PBMCs. The source of these receptors is a woman aged 25 to 45 in good health and CMV-seronegative.

The chain carries TRBV6-6 and TRBJ1-2; D unclear. Per germline, CDR1 MNHNY and CDR2 SVGAGI (reference sequence). This CDR3 contains 11 residues. The V gene lost 4 bases and the J gene lost 4 bases, with 4 bases spanning the gap. The CDR3 region has the DNA TGTGCCAGCAGTTCCGGCTATGGCTACACCTTC. Amino acids: CASSSGYGYTF.

This sequence joins TRBV6-1 and TRBJ2-7; 10 bases align to TRBD1. The V and J ends lost 6 bases and 4 bases, in that order; junction bases with no gene match: 9. Germline assignment: CDR1 MNHNS and CDR2 SASEGT. The CDR3 is 15 amino acids. Here the CDR3 reads CASRKLDRGVYEQYF. The CDR3 nucleotides are TGTGCCAGCAGGAAATTGGACAGGGGGGTGTACGAGCAGTACTTC.

The rearrangement links TRBV5-1 to TRBJ1-3; D might be TRBD1 (6 bases). The CDR3 runs to 15 residues. Looked up from germline, CDR1 is SGHRS and CDR2 is YFSETQ. The V and J ends lost 8 bases and 0 bases respectively, with 15 bases between them. This CDR3 reads CASSTGSYSGNTIYF. Here the CDR3 DNA reads TGCGCCAGTTCGACAGGTTCCTACTCTGGAAACACCATATATTTT.

The rearrangement uses TRBV4-3 and TRBJ2-7, with TRBD2 identical over 12 bases. With 3 bases clipped from V and 4 bases from J, the junction kept 7 bases outside the gene matches. The CDR3 sequence is 16 residues long. From germline, CDR1 is LGHNA and CDR2 YSLEER. The CDR3 is CASSQVLAGGRYEQYF. CDR3 nucleotides: TGCGCCAGCAGCCAGGTTCTAGCGGGAGGGCGGTACGAGCAGTACTTC.

This clone was found once. The gene calls are TRBV10-2 and TRBJ2-7, with 8 bases matching TRBD1. J gave up 4 bases and V 8 bases, and 10 bases lay outside the gene matches. Germline V gene lookup returns CDR1 WSHSY and CDR2 SAAADI. This CDR3 is 14 amino acids long. CDR3 nucleotides: TGCGCCAGCGCCACGACAGGGGCGGGGTACGAGCAGTACTTC. Encoded protein: CASATTGAGYEQYF.

This clone was observed a handful of times. The J gene is TRBJ1-2, the V gene TRBV4-3; tentative D call: TRBD1 (5 bases). Germline CDR1 and CDR2: LGHNA and YSLEER. The V and J ends lost 2 bases and 4 bases respectively, with 14 bases between them. CDR3 length: 15 residues. CDR3 in DNA: TGCGCCAGCAGCCAACCTGGGGGGAGGTTCTATGGCTACACCTTC. Amino acids: CASSQPGGRFYGYTF.

The V gene is TRBV30, the J gene TRBJ1-1; D ambiguous. CDR1 and CDR2 (germline): GTSNPN, SVGIG (reference sequence). This CDR3 spans 13 amino acids. Between the trimmed V and J ends, which lost 3 bases and 8 bases, there was a span of 16 bases. CDR3 sequence (DNA): TGTGCCTGGAGCGGAAACGCCGGGTTCGAAGCTTTCTTT. Translated, it gives CAWSGNAGFEAFF.

This chain connects TRBV2 to TRBJ2-1; TRBD1 matches at 8 bases. The germline V gene has CDR1 SNHLY and CDR2 FYNNEI. This CDR3 region has 16 residues. Trimming cost V 8 bases and J 3 bases; bases outside gene matches: 12. This CDR3 is CASRPVGQGVYNEQFF. Here the CDR3 DNA reads TGTGCCAGCCGACCGGTTGGACAGGGTGTCTACAATGAGCAGTTCTTC.

This chain joins TRBV30 and TRBJ1-4; 11 bases fit TRBD1. V dropped 0 bases and J dropped 6; count of bases not matched to a gene: 3. The CDR3 spans 15 residues. Germline CDR1 is GTSNPN and CDR2 is SVGIG (reference sequence). CDR3 coding DNA: TGTGCCTGGAGTGTTGGGACAGGGGGTTATGAAAAACTGTTTTTT. This sequence encodes CAWSVGTGGYEKLFF.

In this sample, this clone turned up once. The chain uses TRBV2 and TRBJ1-2; 7 bases agree with TRBD1. Germline lookup yields CDR1 SNHLY and CDR2 FYNNEI. This CDR3 is 13 amino acids long. J was trimmed by 4 bases and V by 5 bases; bases with no gene match: 4. The CDR3 protein is CASSLQGSYGYTF. CDR3 bases: TGTGCCAGCAGTCTACAGGGGAGCTATGGCTACACCTTC. The full variable domain, with the rest looked up from reference TRBV2 and TRBJ1-2, is EPEVTQTPSHQVTQMGQEVILRCVPISNHLYFYWYRQILGQKVEFLVSFYNNEISEKSEIFDDQFSVERPDGSNFTLKIRSTKLEDSAMYFCASSLQGSYGYTFGSGTRLTVV.

V usage is TRBV14 and J usage is TRBJ2-3; 9 bases fit TRBD2. The length of the CDR3 is 18 residues. J was trimmed by 5 bases and V by 3 bases; bases with no gene match: 15. From germline, CDR1 is SGHDN and CDR2 FVKESK. This chain's CDR3 is CASSQMFAGGVHGDTQYF. For the CDR3, the DNA is TGTGCCAGCAGCCAGATGTTTGCGGGAGGGGTACATGGAGATACGCAGTATTTT.

This chain connects TRBV27 to TRBJ1-3; 10 bases match TRBD1. Germline V gene data show CDR1 as MNHEY and CDR2 as SMNVEV (reference sequence). V was pared by 6 bases and J by 1 base, with 9 bases of the junction left unmatched. The CDR3 contains 17 residues. The CDR3 sequence: CASRPTGTGVSGNTIYF. The CDR3 DNA sequence: TGTGCCAGCAGACCAACCGGGACAGGGGTGTCTGGAAACACCATATATTTT.

The chain links TRBV27 to TRBJ1-5, with D hard to call. The V end was cut by 8 bases, the J end by 10 bases, with 18 bases between. CDR3 size: 13 residues. CDR1 and CDR2 (germline): MNHEY, SMNVEV (reference sequence). The CDR3 region is CASGPIDGRPQHF. CDR3 DNA sequence: TGTGCCAGCGGCCCCATTGATGGGAGACCCCAGCATTTT.

The chain combines TRBV7-9 with TRBJ1-6; D gene ambiguous. V dropped 5 bases and J dropped 10 bases, with 21 bases sitting between them. CDR1 is SEHNR, CDR2 FQNEAQ, per germline (reference sequence). This CDR3 comprises 16 residues. The CDR3 spells CASSASSGMARSPLHF. The CDR3 DNA is TGTGCCAGCAGCGCCTCCTCCGGGATGGCCCGCTCACCCCTCCACTTT.

The chain combines TRBV19 with TRBJ2-3; D uncertain. Germline loops: CDR1 LNHDA, CDR2 SQIVND (reference sequence). CDR3 length equals 15 residues. V was clipped by 5 bases and J by 6 bases, with 18 bases between them. The CDR3 is CASSPPTFAVDTQYF. In DNA, the CDR3 is TGTGCCAGTAGTCCCCCGACCTTCGCGGTGGATACGCAGTATTTT. The entire variable domain, with the rest obtained from reference TRBV19 and TRBJ2-3, is as follows: DGGITQSPKYLFRKEGQNVTLSCEQNLNHDAMYWYRQDPGQGLRLIYYSQIVNDFQKGDIAEGYSVSREKKESFPLTVTSAQKNPTAFYLCASSPPTFAVDTQYFGPGTRLTVL.

The CDR3, as DNA: TGTGCTAGTGGTAGGGGACTAGCAACAGATACGCAGTATTTT. Amino acids: CASGRGLATDTQYF. The chain recombines TRBV12-5 with TRBJ2-3; TRBD2 aligns across 9 bases. V gave up 5 bases and J gave up 3 bases; unmatched junction bases: 3. Germline CDR1 LGHNT, CDR2 FRNRAP. This CDR3 contains 14 residues.

The chain combines TRBV6-5 with TRBJ1-1; no firm D call. The length of the CDR3 is 13 residues. V lost 0 bases to trimming and J lost 8 bases, with 10 bases between them. Germline CDR1 reads MNHEY; CDR2 reads SVGAGI. The CDR3 nucleotides are TGTGCCAGCAGTTACTCGGAGGAACTGGAAGCTTTCTTT. It codes for CASSYSEELEAFF.

The gene calls are TRBV5-1 and TRBJ2-3; TRBD2 aligns across 9 bases. After removal of 4 bases from V and 0 bases from J, the junction contained 3 bases not matched to a gene. CDR3 length equals 15 residues. Germline V gene sequence: CDR1 SGHRS, CDR2 YFSETQ. The chain's CDR3 is CASSRLAGSTDTQYF. CDR3 nucleotides: TGCGCCAGCAGCCGTCTAGCGGGGAGCACAGATACGCAGTATTTT.

V gene TRBV6-1 combines with J gene TRBJ2-7, with D perhaps TRBD1 (5 bases). Germline lookup yields CDR1 MNHNS and CDR2 SASEGT. The CDR3 covers 11 residues. Trimming pared 7 bases from V and 6 bases from J, leaving 10 bases between. DNA for the CDR3: TGTGCCAGCACGGACACGACCGAGCAGTACTTC. Protein: CASTDTTEQYF.

This chain joins TRBV6-1 and TRBJ2-1; 10 positions match TRBD2. The CDR3 spans 16 residues. V shed 1 base, J shed 8 bases, and the junction held 8 bases outside the gene matches. Germline assignment: CDR1 MNHNS and CDR2 SASEGT. CDR3 in amino acids: CASSEGQERGGHEQFF. In DNA, the CDR3 is TGTGCCAGCAGTGAAGGGCAGGAGCGGGGGGGCCATGAGCAGTTCTTC.

The chain has TRBV5-1 and TRBJ1-5; TRBD1 aligns across 7 bases. V lost 0 bases to trimming and J lost 4 bases; unmatched junction nucleotides: 4. CDR3 length: 15 residues. The germline gives CDR1 SGHRS, CDR2 YFSETQ. DNA of the CDR3: TGCGCCAGCAGCTTGGAGTCGGGACAGAATCAGCCCCAGCATTTT. Encoded protein: CASSLESGQNQPQHF.

The J gene is TRBJ2-3, the V gene TRBV19; D possibly corresponds to TRBD2 (6 bases). The length of the CDR3 is 15 residues. Germline CDR1 is LNHDA and CDR2 is SQIVND (reference sequence). V was shortened by 0 bases and J by 5 bases, with 12 bases between the two germline ends. The CDR3 protein is CASSIESGYGDTQYF. The CDR3 DNA follows: TGTGCCAGTAGTATAGAGAGCGGGTATGGAGATACGCAGTATTTT.

As regards this clone: The sample contains more than one DNA sequence encoding this CDR3. The chain links TRBV18 to TRBJ2-2; D gene uncertain. The CDR3 is made up of 14 amino acids. CDR1 is KGHSH and CDR2 is LQKENI in the germline V gene. V shed 3 bases and J shed 1 base, with 6 bases lying between them. The CDR3 DNA is TGTGCCAGCTCACCGACGGGGAACACCGGGGAGCTGTTTTTT. This sequence encodes CASSPTGNTGELFF.

The J gene is TRBJ2-7, the V gene TRBV7-2; 12 positions match TRBD1. V trimming: 5 bases; J trimming: 0 bases; junction bases outside the gene matches: 14. The CDR3 is 19 residues long. The germline V gene has CDR1 SGHTA and CDR2 FQGNSA. For the CDR3, the DNA is TGTGCCAGCAGCCCGAGGAGGAGGGGACAGGGGGCGAGCTCCTACGAGCAGTACTTC. This sequence encodes CASSPRRRGQGASSYEQYF.

The chain couples TRBV2 to TRBJ2-3; D possibly corresponds to TRBD2 (5 bases). The CDR3 consists of 14 residues. CDR1 SNHLY and CDR2 FYNNEI come from the germline V gene. V was pared by 10 bases and J by 0 bases, with 14 bases between. This CDR3 reads CATDAGGSTDTQYF. The CDR3 DNA reads TGTGCCACCGATGCGGGCGGAAGCACAGATACGCAGTATTTT.